A selection of T cell receptor beta chains follows, all from one sample in a study of T cell responses to AZD1222 COVID-19 vaccine. Clones were read by immunoSEQ multiplex PCR, and TCRdb kept only the in-frame ones, dropping some. This repertoire shows 140,000 or so clones, approximately 90% found once; its top ten account for about 3%. The source was peripheral blood, collected 28 days after the second AZD1222 dose. The receptor source for this set is an adult who received the AZD1222 COVID-19 vaccine. CDR3s include the opening cysteine and the closing phenylalanine or tryptophan. The D gene is left open where the match is weak. Some rows have no size entry. The others give once, few or many, or a class for an expanded clone.

V gene	clone size	J gene	D gene	CDR3 length	CDR3 protein	CDR3 DNA
TRBV3-1/TRBV3-2	once	TRBJ1-2	.	13	CASSQDRNYGYTF	TGTGCCAGCAGCCAAGACAGGAACTATGGCTACACCTTC
TRBV28	.	TRBJ2-6	.	15	CASSTANSGANVLTF	TGTGCCAGCAGTACAGCTAACTCTGGGGCCAACGTCCTGACTTTC
TRBV4-1	once	TRBJ2-2	TRBD1	14	CASSQVQGVGELFF	TGCGCCAGCAGCCAAGTGCAGGGGGTCGGGGAGCTGTTTTTT
TRBV5-1	.	TRBJ2-1	TRBD2	16	CASSIVSTSGVNEQFF	TGCGCCAGCAGTATAGTCTCGACTAGCGGGGTCAATGAGCAGTTCTTC
TRBV9	.	TRBJ2-1	.	15	CASSVVLGAYNEQFF	TGTGCCAGCAGCGTAGTCCTGGGTGCGTACAATGAGCAGTTCTTC
TRBV6-1	few	TRBJ1-4	.	15	CASSDGFATNEKLFF	TGTGCCAGCAGTGATGGGTTTGCAACTAATGAAAAACTGTTTTTT
TRBV27	.	TRBJ1-5	.	15	CASSLSSGWDQPQHF	TGTGCCAGCAGTTTATCATCAGGGTGGGATCAGCCCCAGCATTTT
TRBV10-3	.	TRBJ2-7	TRBD1	14	CAIRHRTGNYEQYF	TGTGCCATCAGACATCGGACAGGGAATTACGAGCAGTACTTC
TRBV5-1	.	TRBJ2-5	TRBD2	15	CASRMTSGERETQYF	TGCGCCAGCCGGATGACTAGCGGGGAGCGGGAGACCCAGTACTTC
TRBV20-1	.	TRBJ1-3	.	13	CSASSVTGNTIYF	TGCAGTGCTAGTTCCGTAACTGGAAACACCATATATTTT
TRBV29-1	.	TRBJ2-7	TRBD1	13	CSGSDRAGQGQYF	TGCAGCGGATCCGACAGGGCAGGCCAAGGGCAGTACTTC
TRBV18	.	TRBJ2-5	.	14	CASSPLQGQETQYF	TGTGCCAGCTCACCACTCCAGGGGCAAGAGACCCAGTACTTC
TRBV28	.	TRBJ2-7	TRBD1	17	CASSQGVGRSVTYEQYF	TGTGCCAGCAGTCAGGGGGTGGGCAGGTCTGTTACCTACGAGCAGTACTTC
TRBV6-5	.	TRBJ2-2	.	12	CASSQALFQLFF	TGTGCCAGCAGTCAGGCCCTTTTTCAGCTGTTTTTT
TRBV9	.	TRBJ2-2	.	15	CASSVVQGGTGELFF	TGTGCCAGCAGCGTAGTCCAGGGGGGCACCGGGGAGCTGTTTTTT
TRBV2	.	TRBJ1-2	.	13	CASKRDRNYGYTF	TGTGCCAGCAAAAGGGACCGAAACTATGGCTACACCTTC
TRBV11-2	.	TRBJ2-7	.	15	CASSLSRVSSYEQYF	TGTGCCAGCAGCTTATCCAGGGTGAGCTCCTACGAGCAGTACTTC
TRBV5-1	.	TRBJ2-2	.	16	CASSLSSGVNTGELFF	TGCGCCAGCAGCTTGAGCTCCGGGGTAAACACCGGGGAGCTGTTTTTT
TRBV19	.	TRBJ1-5	TRBD1	13	CASEQGQYQPQHF	TGTGCCAGTGAACAGGGGCAATATCAGCCCCAGCATTTT
TRBV5-4	.	TRBJ1-3	TRBD1	15	CASSVYRGSGNTIYF	TGTGCCAGCAGCGTGTACAGGGGTTCTGGAAACACCATATATTTT
TRBV24-1	.	TRBJ2-3	TRBD2	20	CATSGRRGTSGGARTDTQYF	TGTGCCACCAGTGGCCGACGCGGGACTAGCGGGGGGGCCCGCACAGATACGCAGTATTTT
TRBV2	few	TRBJ1-1	.	11	CASSSDSEAFF	TGTGCCAGCAGTTCTGACAGTGAAGCTTTCTTT
TRBV3-1/TRBV3-2	.	TRBJ1-1	TRBD1	16	CASSQGTGGFLTEAFF	TGTGCCAGCAGCCAAGGGACAGGGGGATTTCTGACTGAAGCTTTCTTT
TRBV19	.	TRBJ2-2	TRBD1	15	CASSALDRAAGELFF	TGTGCCAGTTCCGCATTGGACAGGGCCGCCGGGGAGCTGTTTTTT
TRBV6-5	.	TRBJ1-6	.	12	CVSGYGNSPLHF	TGTGTTTCGGGATACGGTAATTCACCCCTCCACTTT
TRBV28	few	TRBJ1-2	.	13	CASSPDSSAGYTF	TGTGCCAGCAGCCCAGACAGCAGTGCGGGCTACACCTTC
TRBV7-9	.	TRBJ1-6	.	13	CASSLLGDSPLHF	TGTGCCAGCAGCTTACTTGGAGATTCACCCCTCCACTTT
TRBV19	.	TRBJ1-6	.	16	CASSTPTGKYNSPLHF	TGTGCCAGTAGTACACCGACAGGAAAATATAATTCACCCCTCCACTTT
TRBV6-5	.	TRBJ1-4	TRBD1	14	CASYPGQGPEKLFF	TGTGCCTCCTACCCGGGACAGGGTCCCGAAAAACTGTTTTTT
TRBV2	.	TRBJ2-1	TRBD1	15	CASSRQGSSYNEQFF	TGTGCCAGCAGTCGACAGGGTAGCTCCTACAATGAGCAGTTCTTC
TRBV10-2	.	TRBJ1-1	.	14	CASSESVLSTEAFF	TGCGCCAGCAGTGAGTCAGTTTTGAGCACTGAAGCTTTCTTT
TRBV7-2	.	TRBJ2-2	.	14	CASSSHLIAGELFF	TGTGCCAGCAGCTCCCATCTTATAGCCGGGGAGCTGTTTTTT
TRBV7-2	once	TRBJ2-7	TRBD1	13	CASSDRGGYEQYF	TGTGCCAGCTCGGACAGGGGCGGCTACGAGCAGTACTTC
TRBV7-2	.	TRBJ1-2	.	13	CATRGGEKYGYTF	TGTGCCACGCGCGGTGGAGAGAAGTATGGCTACACCTTC
TRBV5-1	.	TRBJ2-7	.	12	CASSSDSYEQYF	TGCGCCAGCAGCTCTGATTCCTACGAGCAGTACTTC
TRBV7-2	.	TRBJ2-7	.	12	CASSFPPSRQYF	TGTGCCAGCAGCTTTCCGCCATCCCGGCAGTACTTC
TRBV7-8	.	TRBJ2-6	.	15	CASSLKLSGANVLTF	TGTGCCAGCAGCTTAAAGCTCTCTGGGGCCAACGTCCTGACTTTC
TRBV28	.	TRBJ1-5	TRBD1	13	CASSGTGHQPQHF	TGTGCCAGCAGTGGGACAGGGCATCAGCCCCAGCATTTT
TRBV9	.	TRBJ2-1	TRBD1	15	CASSVDPGGNNEQFF	TGTGCCAGCAGCGTAGATCCAGGGGGTAACAATGAGCAGTTCTTC
TRBV5-1	.	TRBJ1-5	.	13	CASSPQPDQPQHF	TGCGCCAGCAGCCCGCAGCCTGATCAGCCCCAGCATTTT
TRBV5-8	.	TRBJ2-5	TRBD1	17	CASSLDPGTGDGETQYF	TGTGCCAGCAGCTTGGACCCCGGGACAGGGGACGGAGAGACCCAGTACTTC
TRBV7-9	.	TRBJ1-5	TRBD1	15	CASSRTGTGRQPQHF	TGTGCCAGCAGCCGGACAGGGACTGGGAGACAGCCCCAGCATTTT
TRBV6-5	.	TRBJ2-7	.	14	CASRNPGAFYEQYF	TGTGCCAGCAGGAACCCGGGGGCATTCTACGAGCAGTACTTC
TRBV30	.	TRBJ1-3	.	14	CAWSNAGMGNTIYF	TGTGCCTGGAGTAATGCAGGGATGGGAAACACCATATATTTT
TRBV5-6	.	TRBJ2-3	TRBD2	16	CASSVGLAGGKDTQYF	TGTGCCAGCAGCGTGGGGCTAGCGGGGGGAAAAGATACGCAGTATTTT
TRBV7-2	.	TRBJ1-3	.	17	CASSLGVLSFSGNTIYF	TGTGCCAGCAGCTTAGGGGTCCTGTCTTTCTCTGGAAACACCATATATTTT
TRBV7-2	once	TRBJ1-1	.	16	CASSLRYIITVSEAFF	TGTGCCAGCAGCTTAAGGTACATAATCACTGTTTCTGAAGCTTTCTTT
TRBV4-2	.	TRBJ1-2	.	12	CASSQGNYGYTF	TGTGCCAGCAGCCAAGGGAACTATGGCTACACCTTC
TRBV3-1/TRBV3-2	.	TRBJ1-5	.	16	CASSPSSGHTNQPQHF	TGTGCCAGCAGCCCAAGTTCGGGACACACCAATCAGCCCCAGCATTTT
TRBV29-1	.	TRBJ2-3	.	13	CSVESANTDTQYF	TGCAGCGTCGAGAGCGCAAACACAGATACGCAGTATTTT
TRBV7-2	.	TRBJ2-2	.	15	CASSYFRDGTGELFF	TGTGCCAGCAGCTATTTCCGGGATGGGACCGGGGAGCTGTTTTTT